This TCR beta chain came from a study of blood T cell repertoires in COVID-19. In the study overall: Samples representing acute and convalescent COVID-19 were sourced from the United States, Italy and Spain. PBMCs, B-cell-depleted T cells, or T cells were the source of the cDNA or gDNA that made up the material.

The ends lost 0 bases at V and 10 bases at J; junction bases unmatched: 6. This CDR3 contains 14 residues. From germline, CDR1 is SGHKS and CDR2 YYEKEE (reference sequence). Authors' methods: Amplified reference gene primers provided the basis for estimating nucleated cell counts. Generated by immunoSEQ multiplex PCR, the TCRdb table keeps only in-frame clones and is missing some. D and trimming were read from the DNA, whereas the V and J calls and clone size are those reported in that table. The sample records 120,000 or so clones, more than 75% being singletons. Material: peripheral blood. The source is a human donor in a cohort sampled during active COVID-19. The chain uses TRBV5-5 and TRBJ2-1, with 8 bases that match TRBD2. The CDR3 bases are TGTGCCAGCAGCTTGGTTAGCGGGAAACGCGAGCAGTTCTTC. As protein: CASSLVSGKREQFF.